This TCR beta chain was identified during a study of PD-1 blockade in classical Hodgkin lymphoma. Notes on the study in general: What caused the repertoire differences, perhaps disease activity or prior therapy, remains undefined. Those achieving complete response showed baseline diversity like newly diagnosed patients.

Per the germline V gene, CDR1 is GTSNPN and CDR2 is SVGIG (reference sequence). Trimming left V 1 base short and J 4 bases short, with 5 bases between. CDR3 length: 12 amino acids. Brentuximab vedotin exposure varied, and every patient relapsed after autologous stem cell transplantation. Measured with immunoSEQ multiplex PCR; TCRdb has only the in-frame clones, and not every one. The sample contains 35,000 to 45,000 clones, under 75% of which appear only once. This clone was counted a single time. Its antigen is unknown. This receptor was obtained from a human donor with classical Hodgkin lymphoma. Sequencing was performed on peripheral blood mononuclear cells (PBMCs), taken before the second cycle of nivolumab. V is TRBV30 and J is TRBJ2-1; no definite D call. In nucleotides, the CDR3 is TGTGCCTGGAGTGCTGGATACAATGAGCAGTTCTTC. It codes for CAWSAGYNEQFF.